The sequence of this T cell receptor beta chain was determined in a study of a mutant IDH1 vaccine in newly diagnosed glioma. At the level of the study: The patients were given eight vaccinations, one each in weeks 1, 3, 5, 7, 11, 15, 19 and 23. Beginning 4-6 weeks after radiotherapy alone, or with temozolomide cycles, vaccination took place. Averaging 40.4 years of age, treated patients were around 62% male and approximately 38% female. Patients were pretreated with radiotherapy, temozolomide, or both, mostly both.

Turning to this clone: The target antigen is unknown.

Assay used: immunoSEQ multiplex PCR; TCRdb lists only in-frame clones, some missing. The data show roughly 62,000 clones, with roughly four fifths seen just once and over 7% held by the top ten. Time point defined: week 5, during vaccination. Topical imiquimod accompanied each vaccine dose, which consisted of 300 ug of mutant IDH1 20-mer peptide. Germline CDR1 and CDR2: LGHNA and YNFKEQ. Trimming removed 0 bases from V and 0 bases from J, with 18 bases in between. The CDR3 consists of 19 residues. This TCR derives from a woman aged 45-59 years with glioma. The specimen was PBMCs, collected from a glioma patient whose treatment included an IDH1 peptide vaccine. The chain has TRBV4-2 and TRBJ1-3, with a tentative D call TRBD1 (6 bases). The CDR3 coding sequence is TGTGCCAGCAGCCAAGATTTAATCTCCGGGGACATCTCTGGAAACACCATATATTTT. This sequence encodes CASSQDLISGDISGNTIYF.